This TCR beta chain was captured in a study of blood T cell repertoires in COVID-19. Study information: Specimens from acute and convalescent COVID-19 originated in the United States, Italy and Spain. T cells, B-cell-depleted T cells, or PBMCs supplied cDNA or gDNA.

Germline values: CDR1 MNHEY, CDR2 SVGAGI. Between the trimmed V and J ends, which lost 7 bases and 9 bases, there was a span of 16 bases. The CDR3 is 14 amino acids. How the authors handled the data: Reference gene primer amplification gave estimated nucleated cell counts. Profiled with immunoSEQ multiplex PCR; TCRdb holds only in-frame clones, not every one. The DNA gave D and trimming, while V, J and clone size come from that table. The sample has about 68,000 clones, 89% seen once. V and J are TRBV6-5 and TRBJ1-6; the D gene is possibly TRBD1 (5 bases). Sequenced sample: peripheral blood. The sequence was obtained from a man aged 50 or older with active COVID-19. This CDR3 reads CASTEEGLGSPLHF. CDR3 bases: TGTGCCAGCACCGAGGAGGGGTTGGGTTCACCCCTCCACTTT.